The 27 T cell receptor beta chains below were found in one sample sequenced in a study of shared clonotypes between healthy human individuals. The data were produced by immunoSEQ multiplex PCR, yet TCRdb's version contains in-frame clones alone and is incomplete. This table holds 1,100,000 or so clones, about four fifths found once. Specimen: memory CD4+ T cells from PBMCs. The subset was: CD45RA-negative fraction. The receptor source for this set is a man aged 18 to 29 in good health. Some clones in this sample may be carry-over from other donors' samples.

The gene calls are TRBV5-1 and TRBJ2-3; D call uncertain. The CDR3 is made up of 14 amino acids. V lost 4 bases to trimming and J lost 5 bases, with 14 bases between them. CDR1 and CDR2 (germline): SGHRS, YFSETQ. The CDR3 DNA is TGCGCCAGCAGCCGGATTAATCGAGAAGATACGCAGTATTTT. This gives the protein CASSRINREDTQYF. Variable domain in full (rest from reference TRBV5-1 and TRBJ2-3): KAGVTQTPRYLIKTRGQQVTLSCSPISGHRSVSWYQQTPGQGLQFLFEYFSETQRNKGNFPGRFSGRQFSNSRSEMNVSTLELGDSALYLCASSRINREDTQYFGPGTRLTVL.

A word on this clone: The sample has other DNA sequences that encode this CDR3 too. The V gene is TRBV11-2, the J gene TRBJ2-2, with D tentatively TRBD2 (5 bases). V lost 3 bases and J 1 base, leaving 6 bases between the germline ends. The CDR3 is 14 amino acids. CDR1 is SGHAT and CDR2 is FQNNGV in the germline V gene. In nucleotides, the CDR3 is TGTGCCAGCAGCTTTAGCGTGAACACCGGGGAGCTGTTTTTT. Amino acid sequence: CASSFSVNTGELFF.

This chain uses TRBV19 with TRBJ1-5, with TRBD1 as a possible D gene (6 bases). The ends were cut back, 3 bases at V and 11 bases at J, with 23 bases in the middle. This CDR3 spans 16 amino acids. CDR1 LNHDA and CDR2 SQIVND come from the germline V gene (reference sequence). DNA for the CDR3: TGTGCCAGTAGTATGGCGCGGGGTAGGGGGAGTTCGACCCAGCATTTT. It encodes CASSMARGRGSSTQHF. Full variable domain (outside the CDR3, taken from reference TRBV19 and TRBJ1-5): DGGITQSPKYLFRKEGQNVTLSCEQNLNHDAMYWYRQDPGQGLRLIYYSQIVNDFQKGDIAEGYSVSREKKESFPLTVTSAQKNPTAFYLCASSMARGRGSSTQHFGDGTRLSIL.

V is TRBV5-4 and J is TRBJ2-7, with D tentatively TRBD2 (6 bases). V lost 4 bases, J lost 7 bases, and 18 bases lay in between. The CDR3 length is 14 residues. Germline V gene lookup returns CDR1 SGHNT and CDR2 YYREEE (reference sequence). The CDR3 region has the DNA TGTGCCAGCAGCCGATTGGAGGGAGAGGGGGAGCAGTACTTC. It yields the protein CASSRLEGEGEQYF.

This sequence joins TRBV2 and TRBJ2-1; D gene unclear. Trimming cost V 3 bases and J 5 bases, with 8 bases left between them. There are 13 residues in the CDR3. In germline, CDR1 is SNHLY, CDR2 FYNNEI. The CDR3 nucleotides read TGTGCCAGCAGTGAGACCGGTAACAATGAGCAGTTCTTC. It encodes CASSETGNNEQFF.

The V gene is TRBV7-9, the J gene TRBJ1-6, with unresolved D. This CDR3 has 13 residues. Trimming removed 3 bases from V and 7 bases from J, with 7 bases in between. Looked up from germline, CDR1 is SEHNR and CDR2 is FQNEAQ (reference sequence). The CDR3 DNA reads as TGTGCCAGCAGCTTTGAGGAGAATTCACCCCTCCACTTT. Protein: CASSFEENSPLHF. Looking up the rest from reference TRBV7-9 and TRBJ1-6 gives the full variable domain: DTGVSQNPRHKITKRGQNVTFRCDPISEHNRLYWYRQTLGQGPEFLTYFQNEAQLEKSRLLSDRFSAERPKGSFSTLEIQRTEQGDSAMYLCASSFEENSPLHFGNGTRLTVT.

The V and J genes are TRBV2 and TRBJ2-7; the match to TRBD2 covers 8 bases. The CDR3 length is 14 residues. J lost 7 bases, V lost 4 bases, and 9 bases had no gene match. Germline CDR1 SNHLY, CDR2 FYNNEI. The CDR3 nucleotides read TGTGCCAGCAGTGGACTAGCGACCGTTCAGGAGCAGTACTTC. Translating it yields CASSGLATVQEQYF.

The CDR3 bases are TGTGCCAGCAGCTTATCCGCCAGCTCCAATGAGCAGTTCTTC. Protein: CASSLSASSNEQFF. V usage is TRBV7-3 and J usage is TRBJ2-1; the D is unclear. Germline V gene data show CDR1 as SGHTA and CDR2 as FQGTGA. This CDR3 comprises 14 residues. Trimming took off 2 bases at V and 6 bases at J, with 11 bases between the two ends. Full variable domain (outside the CDR3, taken from reference TRBV7-3 and TRBJ2-1): GAGVSQTPSNKVTEKGKYVELRCDPISGHTALYWYRQSLGQGPEFLIYFQGTGAADDSGLPNDRFFAVRPEGSVSTLKIQRTERGDSAVYLCASSLSASSNEQFFGPGTRLTVL.

This chain links TRBV7-3 with TRBJ2-7; 9 bases are shared with TRBD1. Germline V gene sequence: CDR1 SGHTA, CDR2 FQGTGA. V gave up 3 bases and J gave up 6 bases; unmatched junction bases: 6. The CDR3 is made up of 14 amino acids. CDR3 sequence: CASSLGRTGAEQYF. For the CDR3, the DNA is TGTGCCAGCAGCTTGGGAAGGACAGGGGCCGAGCAGTACTTC.

This clone was observed a few times. The chain joins TRBV19 to TRBJ2-3; 13 positions match TRBD2. The length of the CDR3 is 17 residues. The trim removed 5 bases at V and 5 bases at J, leaving 10 bases unmatched. Germline loops: CDR1 LNHDA, CDR2 SQIVND (reference sequence). For the CDR3, the DNA is TGTGCCAGTAGTCAAGACAGGACTAGCGGGAGTTTAGATACGCAGTATTTT. Translated: CASSQDRTSGSLDTQYF.

On this clone itself: This CDR3 is also generated by other DNA sequences in the sample. The rearrangement links TRBV5-1 to TRBJ1-1; possibly TRBD1 for D (6 bases). The germline V gene has CDR1 SGHRS and CDR2 YFSETQ. V was clipped by 1 base and J by 0 bases, with 7 bases between them. There are 14 residues in the CDR3. CDR3 sequence reads: CASSLTGLNTEAFF. DNA for the CDR3: TGCGCCAGCAGCTTGACAGGGCTGAACACTGAAGCTTTCTTT.

V gene TRBV4-2 combines with J gene TRBJ2-7, with no clear D. Germline assignment: CDR1 LGHNA and CDR2 YNFKEQ. Trimming removed 0 bases from V and 4 bases from J, with 7 bases in between. CDR3 length equals 13 residues. The CDR3 protein is CASSQDSKYEQYF. The DNA for the CDR3 is TGTGCCAGCAGCCAAGATTCGAAATACGAGCAGTACTTC.

In its sample, this clone was seen once. The chain recombines TRBV5-1 with TRBJ2-7, with unresolved D. V was shortened by 0 bases and J by 5 bases, with 12 bases between the two germline ends. CDR3 length equals 14 residues. Germline loops: CDR1 SGHRS, CDR2 YFSETQ. The DNA of the CDR3 is TGCGCCAGCAGCTTGGTACCCTCGGTCAACGAGCAGTACTTC. Its protein is CASSLVPSVNEQYF.

V gene TRBV2 combines with J gene TRBJ2-7, with TRBD1 matching over 8 bases. The CDR3 has 15 amino acids. Germline loops: CDR1 SNHLY, CDR2 FYNNEI. V shed 5 bases, J shed 1 base, and the junction held 7 bases outside the gene matches. CDR3 nucleotide sequence: TGTGCCAGCAGTTTTGACAGGGGTAGATCCTACGAGCAGTACTTC. It specifies CASSFDRGRSYEQYF.

The J gene is TRBJ2-3, the V gene TRBV7-2; D might be TRBD2 (5 bases). CDR1 is SGHTA, CDR2 FQGNSA, per germline. This CDR3 is built from 14 residues. Trimming took off 7 bases at V and 2 bases at J, with 13 bases between the two ends. The CDR3: CASTSGFSTDTQYF. Written as DNA, the CDR3 is TGTGCCAGCACCTCGGGGTTTTCCACAGATACGCAGTATTTT. The full variable domain, with the rest looked up from reference TRBV7-2 and TRBJ2-3, is GAGVSQSPSNKVTEKGKDVELRCDPISGHTALYWYRQSLGQGLEFLIYFQGNSAPDKSGLPSDRFSAERTGGSVSTLTIQRTQQEDSAVYLCASTSGFSTDTQYFGPGTRLTVL.

This clone was recorded many times. The rearrangement uses TRBV9 and TRBJ2-7, with a possible D match to TRBD2 (5 bases). The CDR3 loop spans 14 amino acids. V lost 4 bases and J 3 bases, leaving 14 bases between the germline ends. Germline loops: CDR1 SGDLS, CDR2 YYNGEE. The CDR3 DNA reads TGTGCCAGCAGCCTCGGGGATCGGCACTACGAGCAGTACTTC. Its translation is CASSLGDRHYEQYF.

This chain uses TRBV6-5 with TRBJ1-1, with TRBD1 identical over 7 bases. Germline V lookup: CDR1 MNHEY, CDR2 SVGAGI. After removal of 0 bases from V and 0 bases from J, the junction contained 1 base not matched to a gene. CDR3 length equals 15 residues. As DNA, the CDR3 is TGTGCCAGCAGTTACTCGAGGGGGCTGAACACTGAAGCTTTCTTT. It translates to CASSYSRGLNTEAFF.

V and J are TRBV11-2 and TRBJ1-2, with 7 bases identical to TRBD1. J was trimmed by 4 bases and V by 6 bases; bases with no gene match: 14. CDR3 size: 16 residues. Looked up from germline, CDR1 is SGHAT and CDR2 is FQNNGV. This CDR3 reads CASRPISRGRGYGYTF. CDR3 nucleotide sequence: TGTGCCAGCAGACCCATAAGTAGGGGGCGCGGCTATGGCTACACCTTC.

The V and J genes are TRBV21-1 and TRBJ2-7; TRBD2 is the table's D call, not checked against the DNA. TRBV21-1 counts as a pseudogene. The CDR3 sequence is 17 residues long. The CDR3 loop is CASSSGLAGGSSYEQYF. The CDR3, as DNA: TGTGCCAGCAGCTCGGGACTAGCGGGAGGCAGCTCCTACGAGCAGTACTTC.

This clone was found a few times. The chain employs TRBV15 and TRBJ1-5; 7 bases map to TRBD1. Germline CDR1 and CDR2: LNHNV and YYDKDF (reference sequence). With V trimmed by 0 bases and J by 5 bases, 4 bases remained unmatched. CDR3 length equals 15 residues. CDR3 loop: CATSRDPGQHQPQHF. The DNA for the CDR3 is TGTGCCACCAGCAGAGATCCGGGACAGCATCAGCCCCAGCATTTT.

The chain joins TRBV7-4 to TRBJ2-7; 8 bases line up with TRBD2. The CDR3 covers 15 residues. With 4 bases clipped from V and 4 bases from J, the junction kept 9 bases outside the gene matches. Germline assignment: CDR1 SGHVT and CDR2 SQSDAQ. The CDR3 loop reads CASSSGTRGSYEQYF. CDR3 in DNA: TGTGCCAGCAGCTCCGGGACTAGGGGTTCGTACGAGCAGTACTTC.

The chain links TRBV4-2 to TRBJ2-1, with TRBD2 matching 10 bases. CDR1 and CDR2 (germline): LGHNA, YNFKEQ. J gave up 0 bases and V 0 bases, and 2 bases lay outside the gene matches. There are 17 residues in the CDR3. The CDR3 coding sequence is TGTGCCAGCAGCCAAGAACCTAGCGGGAGCTCCTACAATGAGCAGTTCTTC. It is translated as CASSQEPSGSSYNEQFF.

The gene calls are TRBV7-2 and TRBJ2-3; 10 positions agree with TRBD2. CDR3 size: 15 residues. Looked up from germline, CDR1 is SGHTA and CDR2 is FQGNSA. Trimming at V came to 7 bases and at J to 1 base, leaving 5 bases not matched to a gene. The CDR3 nucleotides are TGTGCCAGCACCATCGGACTAGCGGGCACAGATACGCAGTATTTT. It is translated as CASTIGLAGTDTQYF.

V is TRBV6-5 and J is TRBJ2-7; 7 nucleotides line up with TRBD2. The CDR3 sequence is 15 residues long. The junction had 6 bases not matched to a gene; V was cut back by 4 bases and J by 0 bases. Germline lookup yields CDR1 MNHEY and CDR2 SVGAGI. DNA of the CDR3: TGTGCCAGCAGTTCCGGGGGGACGTACTCCTACGAGCAGTACTTC. It is translated as CASSSGGTYSYEQYF.

Concerning this clone: Other DNA sequences in this specimen translate into the identical CDR3. This chain connects TRBV5-4 to TRBJ2-1, with D perhaps TRBD2 (5 bases). Germline assignment: CDR1 SGHNT and CDR2 YYREEE (reference sequence). With 0 bases removed from V and 1 base from J, the gap between germline ends came to 8 bases. The CDR3 length is 15 residues. The CDR3: CASSLASGSYNEQFF. The CDR3 coding sequence is TGTGCCAGCAGCTTGGCCAGCGGTTCCTACAATGAGCAGTTCTTC.

Comment on this clone: This specimen includes other DNA sequences encoding the same CDR3. The V call is TRBV25-1, the J call TRBJ1-5, with D unresolved. Trimming stripped 3 bases from V and 5 bases from J, with 11 bases between. This CDR3 is built from 14 residues. CDR1 is MGHDK and CDR2 is SYGVNS in the germline V gene. The CDR3 region is CASSESRGDQPQHF. DNA for the CDR3: TGTGCCAGCAGTGAGTCACGCGGCGATCAGCCCCAGCATTTT.

The chain carries TRBV2 and TRBJ1-4, with D uncertain. The V gene lost 5 bases and the J gene lost 4 bases, with 11 bases spanning the gap. Germline V gene lookup returns CDR1 SNHLY and CDR2 FYNNEI. The CDR3 loop spans 14 amino acids. CDR3 DNA: TGTGCCAGCAGTCAGGACGGGCTTAATGAAAAACTGTTTTTT. This gives the protein CASSQDGLNEKLFF. Drawing the rest from reference TRBV2 and TRBJ1-4, the complete variable domain is EPEVTQTPSHQVTQMGQEVILRCVPISNHLYFYWYRQILGQKVEFLVSFYNNEISEKSEIFDDQFSVERPDGSNFTLKIRSTKLEDSAMYFCASSQDGLNEKLFFGSGTQLSVL.